Below, one TCR beta chain is given with its context. What antigen it recognizes has not been identified. No qualities accompany the bases; no much larger clone lies one base away. The record originates from a study of human thymus T cells (dated by TCRdb to the early 2020s). Regarding the complete study: The study described the TCR alpha and beta repertoires in roughly 8 infant thymus samples and a few matching peripheral blood samples. Donor ages ranged from about 7 to 244 days, and the cohort comprised over five male and a couple of female infants.

Results and caveats for the whole study, not just this receptor: On average, thymus samples yielded 650,000 to 1,000,000 unique TCRB clonotypes, whereas blood samples yielded roughly 80,000. Biased V and J gene segment usage appeared to be present in both thymic and peripheral blood repertoires.

Using the immunoSEQ multiplex PCR assay, the TCRB and TCRAD loci were amplified from a standardized quantity of quality-controlled genomic DNA. The V(D)J region was spanned by amplicons of a length sufficient to cover the CDR3 and to identify V and J genes. Through the commercial immunoSEQ service, the amplicons were sequenced on an Illumina platform. From the authors' description of their analysis: Corrections for primer bias and sequencing errors followed previously described methods, while TCRAD and TCRB definitions were based on the IMGT database. immunoSEQ Analyzer 3.0 and VDJTools were used for repertoire analysis, which covered basic statistics, V/J segment usage, diversity estimates, rarefaction and pairwise overlap. Diversity was estimated with Chao1, ChaoE, Efron-Thisted, Shannon and inverse Simpson indices, and also on datasets down-sampled to the smallest sample. Repertoire overlap was determined by strict matching of CDR3 nucleotide sequence, V gene and J gene, and Jaccard-based multidimensional scaling clustering was applied. The table comes from immuneACCESS by way of TCRdb, which keeps in-frame sequences with V and J called. Part of the clones is missing from these tables; in studies checked, under half for an unresolved V gene and the rest for unknown reasons. V and J calls and clone size are given by that table; D and trimming were obtained from the DNA. This sample is represented by over 35,000 clones; 90% to 95% of them were singletons. In total, the top ten clones hold around 0.12% of the sample.

The germline V gene supplies CDR1 SGHTA and CDR2 FQGNSA. Germline trimming: 5 bases from V, 2 bases from J; junction bases outside gene matches: 2. Spanning cysteine to phenylalanine, the CDR3 consists of 13 amino acids. Only CDR3 DNA remains: 39 bases, in frame from the first base. Donors were immunologically healthy infants undergoing open corrective cardiac surgery for congenital heart defects in Finland. During surgery, a small roughly 0.45-1 mL aliquot of peripheral blood was collected from four of the eight donors. For the blood samples, genomic DNA was extracted from all available leukocytes instead of from a set number of cells. Erythrocytes were removed from blood with ACK lysis buffer, and the leukocytes were stored as pellets at -70 °C. A QIAsymphony instrument was used to extract genomic DNA from frozen cell pellets.

The sequenced sample consisted of blood. The chain joins TRBV7-2 to TRBJ1-2; 7 of the junction bases match TRBD1. This TCR derives from a boy under two years old with a congenital heart defect but otherwise immunologically healthy. The nucleotide sequence reads as follows: TGTGCCAGCAGCCCGGACAGGAACTATGGCTACACCTTC. The resulting protein is CASSPDRNYGYTF.